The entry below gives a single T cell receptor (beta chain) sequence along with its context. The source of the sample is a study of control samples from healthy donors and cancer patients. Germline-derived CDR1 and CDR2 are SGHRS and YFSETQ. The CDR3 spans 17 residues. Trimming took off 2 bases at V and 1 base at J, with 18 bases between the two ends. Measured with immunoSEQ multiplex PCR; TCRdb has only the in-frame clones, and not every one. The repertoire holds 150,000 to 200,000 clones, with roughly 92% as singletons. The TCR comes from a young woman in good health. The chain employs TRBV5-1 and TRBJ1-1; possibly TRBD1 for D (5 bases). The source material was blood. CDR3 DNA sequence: TGCGCCAGCAGCTTACCTGCGGTGGCGGGACCGAACACTGAAGCTTTCTTT. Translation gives CASSLPAVAGPNTEAFF.